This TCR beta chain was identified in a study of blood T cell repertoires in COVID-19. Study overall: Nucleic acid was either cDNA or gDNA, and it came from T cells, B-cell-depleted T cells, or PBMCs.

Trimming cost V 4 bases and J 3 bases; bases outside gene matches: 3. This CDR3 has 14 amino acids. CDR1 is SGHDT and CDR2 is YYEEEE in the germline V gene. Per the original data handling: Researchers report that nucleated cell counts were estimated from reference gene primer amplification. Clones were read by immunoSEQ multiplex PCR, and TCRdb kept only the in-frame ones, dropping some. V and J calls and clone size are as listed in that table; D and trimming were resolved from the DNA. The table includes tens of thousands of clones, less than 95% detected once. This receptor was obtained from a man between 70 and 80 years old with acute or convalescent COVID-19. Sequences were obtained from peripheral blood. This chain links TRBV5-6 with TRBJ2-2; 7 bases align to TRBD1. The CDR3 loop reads CASSRQGDTGELFF. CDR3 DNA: TGTGCCAGCAGCCGTCAGGGGGACACCGGGGAGCTGTTTTTT.